The TCR beta chain under discussion was sequenced for a study of blood T cell repertoires in COVID-19. As for the study in general: Acute-phase and convalescent COVID-19 samples originated in the United States, Italy and Spain. The cDNA or gDNA used as material had been derived from T cells, B-cell-depleted T cells, or PBMCs.

Germline CDR1 reads SGHDT; CDR2 reads YYEEEE. The CDR3 runs to 14 residues. The V and J ends lost 4 bases and 7 bases, in that order; junction bases with no gene match: 11. TCRdb's copy holds only in-frame clones and misses some; the assay was immunoSEQ multiplex PCR. The sample lists about 520,000 clones; 80% to 90% were seen once. The source is a human donor in a cohort sampled during active COVID-19. Sequences were obtained from peripheral blood. The chain recombines TRBV5-6 with TRBJ2-7, with TRBD2 identical over 7 bases. The CDR3 DNA follows: TGTGCCAGCAGCCGGGAGGTCGGGATACGTGAGCAGTACTTC. It encodes CASSREVGIREQYF.